Shown below are 17 T cell receptor beta chains from a single sample sequenced in a study of T cell changes during pregnancy in multiple sclerosis. Assay used: immunoSEQ multiplex PCR; TCRdb lists only in-frame clones, some missing. The sample records 20,000 to 25,000 clones, approximately 89% being singletons. The source was CD4+ T cells from peripheral blood mononuclear cells, collected in the third trimester of pregnancy. The receptors shown here come from a female donor with multiple sclerosis, enrolled in a pregnancy study.

The chain has TRBV5-1 and TRBJ2-5; D is unclear. CDR3 length: 13 amino acids. Germline CDR1 reads SGHRS; CDR2 reads YFSETQ. V lost 4 bases and J 5 bases, leaving 12 bases between the germline ends. The CDR3 DNA follows: TGCGCCAGCAGCACCCGTCCGGAGGAGACCCAGTACTTC. Protein product: CASSTRPEETQYF.

This clone was detected only once. The chain links TRBV11-1 to TRBJ1-1; 8 bases map to TRBD1. Per germline, CDR1 SGHAT and CDR2 FQDESV (reference sequence). Trimming cost V 5 bases and J 1 base; bases outside gene matches: 12. The CDR3 is 17 amino acids. CDR3 nucleotides: TGTGCCAGCAGCAGCCGAGGACAGGGCGGTACGAACACTGAAGCTTTCTTT. Its translation is CASSSRGQGGTNTEAFF.

This clone has only a few counts. This rearrangement joins TRBV28 to TRBJ1-2; D is possibly TRBD1 (5 bases). Trimming removed 4 bases at V and 4 bases at J, with 13 bases between. CDR3 length: 14 amino acids. Looked up from germline, CDR1 is MDHEN and CDR2 is SYDVKM. The CDR3 region is CASSSTDALYGYTF. The CDR3 DNA follows: TGTGCCAGCAGTTCGACAGATGCCCTCTATGGCTACACCTTC.

This clone was detected a few times. The V gene is TRBV2, the J gene TRBJ1-2; 7 bases are a match to TRBD1. The CDR3 has 15 amino acids. With 1 base clipped from V and 3 bases from J, the junction kept 5 bases outside the gene matches. Germline V CDR1 and CDR2: SNHLY, FYNNEI. The CDR3 spells CASSEGQGGDYGYTF. CDR3 nucleotide sequence: TGTGCCAGCAGTGAAGGGCAGGGGGGCGACTATGGCTACACCTTC.

The chain is built from TRBV6-5 and TRBJ1-6; D call uncertain. V lost 2 bases to trimming and J lost 7 bases, with 12 bases between them. Germline V CDR1 and CDR2: MNHEY, SVGAGI. The CDR3 totals 15 residues. CDR3 sequence reads: CASSYTRPGNSPLHF. The DNA of the CDR3 is TGTGCCAGCAGTTACACAAGGCCCGGGAATTCACCCCTCCACTTT.

This chain connects TRBV7-2 to TRBJ1-1; the D gene is possibly TRBD1 (6 bases). Germline V gene sequence: CDR1 SGHTA, CDR2 FQGNSA. CDR3 length: 15 residues. Trimming left V 2 bases short and J 4 bases short, with 14 bases between. For the CDR3, the DNA is TGTGCCAGCAGCTTAACAGGGTGGGGTGGCACTGAAGCTTTCTTT. It yields the protein CASSLTGWGGTEAFF. The entire variable domain, with the rest obtained from reference TRBV7-2 and TRBJ1-1, is as follows: GAGVSQSPSNKVTEKGKDVELRCDPISGHTALYWYRQSLGQGLEFLIYFQGNSAPDKSGLPSDRFSAERTGGSVSTLTIQRTQQEDSAVYLCASSLTGWGGTEAFFGQGTRLTVV.

The rearrangement joins TRBV5-1 to TRBJ1-2; tentative D call: TRBD1 (5 bases). Looked up from germline, CDR1 is SGHRS and CDR2 is YFSETQ. The CDR3 has 15 amino acids. V lost 0 bases to trimming and J lost 0 bases, with 9 bases between them. The CDR3 loop is CASSLVGGANYGYTF. The CDR3 nucleotides are TGCGCCAGCAGCTTGGTCGGAGGGGCTAACTATGGCTACACCTTC.

The chain links TRBV19 to TRBJ2-1; 13 positions match TRBD2. CDR1 and CDR2 from the germline V gene are LNHDA and SQIVND (reference sequence). V lost 3 bases, J lost 9 bases, and 8 bases stayed unmatched. The CDR3 covers 16 residues. CDR3 amino acids: CASSIRTSGGAGEQFF. The CDR3, as DNA: TGTGCCAGTAGTATCCGAACTAGCGGGGGGGCGGGTGAGCAGTTCTTC.

The chain couples TRBV9 to TRBJ2-7; D gene uncertain. From germline, CDR1 is SGDLS and CDR2 YYNGEE. Trimming took off 0 bases at V and 4 bases at J, with 14 bases between the two ends. This CDR3 has 15 amino acids. The CDR3 protein is CASSVAPGSSYEQYF. The CDR3 nucleotides are TGTGCCAGCAGCGTAGCCCCAGGCAGCTCTTACGAGCAGTACTTC.

The chain is built from TRBV29-1 and TRBJ2-3; D is unclear. This CDR3 has 13 residues. Looked up from germline, CDR1 is SQVTM and CDR2 is ANQGSEA. Trimming removed 3 bases at V and 0 bases at J, with 7 bases between. CDR3 in DNA: TGCAGCGTTGAGATGACTAGCACAGATACGCAGTATTTT. Translation: CSVEMTSTDTQYF.

The gene calls are TRBV2 and TRBJ1-2, with 10 nucleotides matching TRBD1. The V gene end was trimmed by 4 bases and the J gene end by 9 bases; junction bases not matched to a gene: 11. The germline CDR1 and CDR2 sequences are SNHLY and FYNNEI. CDR3 length: 15 residues. The CDR3 DNA follows: TGTGCCAGCAGTGCATATGGGGACAGGGGATCTAGCTACACCTTC. Its translation: CASSAYGDRGSSYTF.

This chain links TRBV19 with TRBJ1-2; D is unresolved. The V end lost 1 base, the J end lost 8 bases, and 11 bases lay between the germline ends. Germline CDR1 is LNHDA and CDR2 is SQIVND (reference sequence). The CDR3 consists of 13 residues. The chain's CDR3 is CASSIGFLRGYTF. The DNA for the CDR3 is TGTGCCAGTAGTATAGGTTTCCTGCGGGGCTACACCTTC.

The chain carries TRBV5-4 and TRBJ2-3; 7 bases map to TRBD2. Unmatched junction bases numbered 5, after V lost 3 bases and J lost 4 bases. The CDR3 is made up of 14 amino acids. Germline CDR1 SGHNT, CDR2 YYREEE (reference sequence). The CDR3 spells CASSSTSAPDTQYF. CDR3 DNA: TGTGCCAGCAGCTCCACTAGCGCTCCAGATACGCAGTATTTT.

V usage is TRBV18 and J usage is TRBJ2-3; D unclear. CDR1 KGHSH and CDR2 LQKENI come from the germline V gene. V gave up 2 bases and J gave up 5 bases, with 8 bases separating them. CDR3 length: 13 amino acids. The CDR3 region has the DNA TGTGCCAGCTCACCATTTTCAGGAGATACGCAGTATTTT. This codes for CASSPFSGDTQYF.

V gene TRBV6-6 combines with J gene TRBJ2-2; 8 bases are a match to TRBD1. The CDR3 consists of 15 residues. Per the germline V gene, CDR1 is MNHNY and CDR2 is SVGAGI (reference sequence). The V gene end was trimmed by 8 bases and the J gene end by 1 base; junction bases not matched to a gene: 6. The CDR3 nucleotides are TGTGCCAGCCAGACAGGGGAACGGAACACCGGGGAGCTGTTTTTT. It codes for CASQTGERNTGELFF.

The rearrangement uses TRBV30 and TRBJ1-2, with unresolved D. This CDR3 is 12 amino acids long. Germline V gene sequence: CDR1 GTSNPN, CDR2 SVGIG (reference sequence). The ends were cut back, 2 bases at V and 4 bases at J, with 8 bases in the middle. CDR3 sequence (DNA): TGTGCCTGGAGTCCCGGTATCTATGGCTACACCTTC. It is translated as CAWSPGIYGYTF.

This clone has only one observation. J is TRBJ1-1 and V is TRBV7-3; TRBD1 matches 8 bases. V lost 5 bases, J lost 4 bases, and 9 bases stayed unmatched. The length of the CDR3 is 15 residues. The germline V gene encodes CDR1 SGHTA and CDR2 FQGTGA. For the CDR3, the DNA is TGTGCCAGCAGCCCCCCTAACGACAGGGGCACTGAAGCTTTCTTT. Translation gives CASSPPNDRGTEAFF.